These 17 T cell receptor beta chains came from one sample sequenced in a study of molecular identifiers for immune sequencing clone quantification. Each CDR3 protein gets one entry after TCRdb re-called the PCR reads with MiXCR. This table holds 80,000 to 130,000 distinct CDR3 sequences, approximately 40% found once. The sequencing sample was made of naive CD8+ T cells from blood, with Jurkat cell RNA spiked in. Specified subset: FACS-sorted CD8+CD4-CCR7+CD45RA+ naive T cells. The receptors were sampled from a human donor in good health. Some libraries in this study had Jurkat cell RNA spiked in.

CDR3 in amino acids: CASSLSLIIGELFF. The CDR3 DNA sequence: TGTGCCAGCAGTTTATCTCTGATAATCGGGGAGCTGTTTTTT. V and J are TRBV27 and TRBJ2-2; no reliable D call. This CDR3 contains 14 residues. The germline gives CDR1 MNHEY, CDR2 SMNVEV (reference sequence). V was clipped by 0 bases and J by 7 bases, with 9 bases between them.

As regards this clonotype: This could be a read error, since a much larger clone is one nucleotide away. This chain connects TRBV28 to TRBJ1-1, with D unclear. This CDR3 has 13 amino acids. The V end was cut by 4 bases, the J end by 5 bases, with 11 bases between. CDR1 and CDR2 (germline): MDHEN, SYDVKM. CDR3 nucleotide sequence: TGTGCCAGCAGTTCGCCGCGCCGAACTGAAGCTTTCTTT. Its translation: CASSSPRRTEAFF.

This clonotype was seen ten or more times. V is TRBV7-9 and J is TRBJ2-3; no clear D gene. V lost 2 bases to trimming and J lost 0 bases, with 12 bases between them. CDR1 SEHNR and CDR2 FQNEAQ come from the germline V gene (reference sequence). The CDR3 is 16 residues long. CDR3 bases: TGTGCCAGCAGCTTACTCGCCGCCTCTAGCACAGATACGCAGTATTTT. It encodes CASSLLAASSTDTQYF.

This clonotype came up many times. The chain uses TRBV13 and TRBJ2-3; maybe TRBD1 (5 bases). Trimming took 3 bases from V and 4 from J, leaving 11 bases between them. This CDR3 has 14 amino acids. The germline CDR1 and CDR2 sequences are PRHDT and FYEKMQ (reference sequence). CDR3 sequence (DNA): TGTGCCAGCAGCTTTCAGGGTTCCTCAGATACGCAGTATTTT. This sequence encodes CASSFQGSSDTQYF.

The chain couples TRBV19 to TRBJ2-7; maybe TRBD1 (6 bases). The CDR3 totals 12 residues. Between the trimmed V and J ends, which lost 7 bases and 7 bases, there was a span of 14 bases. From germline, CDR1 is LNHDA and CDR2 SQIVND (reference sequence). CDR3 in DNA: TGTGCCAGTACCCAAGGCCAGGGGGAGCAGTACTTC. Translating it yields CASTQGQGEQYF.

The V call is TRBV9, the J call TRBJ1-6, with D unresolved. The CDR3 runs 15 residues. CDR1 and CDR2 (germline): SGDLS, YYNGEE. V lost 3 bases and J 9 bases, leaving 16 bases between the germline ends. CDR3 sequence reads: CASSALGPRSSPLHF. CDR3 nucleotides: TGTGCCAGCAGCGCACTCGGACCTCGGAGTTCACCCCTCCACTTT. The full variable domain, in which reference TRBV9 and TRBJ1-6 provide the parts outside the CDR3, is DSGVTQTPKHLITATGQRVTLRCSPRSGDLSVYWYQQSLDQGLQFLIQYYNGEERAKGNILERFSAQQFPDLHSELNLSSLELGDSALYFCASSALGPRSSPLHFGNGTRLTVT.

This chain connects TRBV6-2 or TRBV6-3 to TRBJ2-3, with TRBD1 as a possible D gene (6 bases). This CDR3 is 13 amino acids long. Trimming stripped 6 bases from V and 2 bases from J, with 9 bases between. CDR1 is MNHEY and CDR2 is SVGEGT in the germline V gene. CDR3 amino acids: CASSDRYTDTQYF. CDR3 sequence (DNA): TGTGCCAGCAGCGACAGGTACACAGATACGCAGTATTTT.

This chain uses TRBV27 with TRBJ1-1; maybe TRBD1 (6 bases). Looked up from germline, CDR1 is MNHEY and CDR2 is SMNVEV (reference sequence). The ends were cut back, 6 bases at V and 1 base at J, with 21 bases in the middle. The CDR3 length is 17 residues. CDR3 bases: TGTGCCAGCAGCCTGTCTCGGACAGAGACCGAGAACACTGAAGCTTTCTTT. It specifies CASSLSRTETENTEAFF.

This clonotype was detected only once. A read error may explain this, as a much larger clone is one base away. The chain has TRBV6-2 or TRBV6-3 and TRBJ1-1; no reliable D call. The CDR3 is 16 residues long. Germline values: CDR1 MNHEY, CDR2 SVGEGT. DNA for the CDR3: TGTGCCAGCAGTGTCAACTGGGATTATGCGAGCACTGGAGCTTTCTTT. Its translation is CASSVNWDYASTGAFF.

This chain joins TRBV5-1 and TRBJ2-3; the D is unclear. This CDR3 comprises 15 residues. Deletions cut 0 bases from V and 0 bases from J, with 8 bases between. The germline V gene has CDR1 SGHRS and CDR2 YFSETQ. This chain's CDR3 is CASSLVQHSTDTQYF. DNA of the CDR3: TGCGCCAGCAGCTTGGTGCAGCATAGCACAGATACGCAGTATTTT.

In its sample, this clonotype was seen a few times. Written as DNA, the CDR3 is TGCGCCAGCAGCTTCCGGGATAAAGGCGAGCAGTACTTC. Amino acid sequence: CASSFRDKGEQYF. The chain carries TRBV4-1 and TRBJ2-7, with D possibly matching TRBD2 (5 bases). Looked up from germline, CDR1 is MGHRA and CDR2 is YSYEKL. This CDR3 region has 13 residues. Trimming shortened V by 5 bases and J by 6 bases, and 14 bases separated the two germline ends.

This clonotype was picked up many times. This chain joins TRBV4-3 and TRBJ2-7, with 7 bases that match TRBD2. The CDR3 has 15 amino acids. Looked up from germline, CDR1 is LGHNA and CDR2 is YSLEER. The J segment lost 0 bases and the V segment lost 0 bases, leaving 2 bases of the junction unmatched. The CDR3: CASSQEGGYSYEQYF. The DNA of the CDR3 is TGCGCCAGCAGCCAAGAGGGAGGGTACTCCTACGAGCAGTACTTC.

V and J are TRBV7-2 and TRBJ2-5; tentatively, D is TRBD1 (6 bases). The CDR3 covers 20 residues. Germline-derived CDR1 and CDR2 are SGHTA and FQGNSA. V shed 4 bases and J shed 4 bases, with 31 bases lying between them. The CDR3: CASSSPVGYFVGGRRETQYF. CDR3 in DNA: TGTGCCAGCAGCTCCCCTGTCGGCTACTTCGTAGGGGGAAGGCGAGAGACCCAGTACTTC.

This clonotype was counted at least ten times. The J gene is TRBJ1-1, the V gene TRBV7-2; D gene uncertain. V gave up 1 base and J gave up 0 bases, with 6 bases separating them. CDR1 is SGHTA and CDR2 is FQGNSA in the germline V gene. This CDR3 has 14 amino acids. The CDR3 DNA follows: TGTGCCAGCAGCTTAGTTCCGGTGAACACTGAAGCTTTCTTT. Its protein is CASSLVPVNTEAFF.

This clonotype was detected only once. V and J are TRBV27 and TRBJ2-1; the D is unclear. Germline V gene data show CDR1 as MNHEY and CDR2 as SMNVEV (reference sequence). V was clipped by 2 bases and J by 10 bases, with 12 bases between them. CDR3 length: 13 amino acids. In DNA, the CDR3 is TGTGCCAGCAGTTTAAACTGGCACAGCGAGCAGTTCTTC. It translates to CASSLNWHSEQFF.

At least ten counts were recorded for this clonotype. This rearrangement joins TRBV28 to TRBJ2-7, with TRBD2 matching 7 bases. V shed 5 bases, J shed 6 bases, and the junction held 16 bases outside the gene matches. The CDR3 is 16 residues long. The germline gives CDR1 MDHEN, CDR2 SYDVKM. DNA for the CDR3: TGTGCCAGCAGTCCCGCTCCGCAGCGGGAAGGGCGCGAGCAGTACTTC. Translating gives CASSPAPQREGREQYF.

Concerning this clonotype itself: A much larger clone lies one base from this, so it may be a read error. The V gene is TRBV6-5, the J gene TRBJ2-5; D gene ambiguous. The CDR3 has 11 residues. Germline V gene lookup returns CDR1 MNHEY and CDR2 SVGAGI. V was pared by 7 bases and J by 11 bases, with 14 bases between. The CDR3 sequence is CASNNPQVQYF. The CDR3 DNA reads TGTGCCAGCAATAACCCCCAGGTACAGTACTTC.